The sequence of this T cell receptor (beta chain) was determined in a study of response to subunit inactivated influenza vaccine. V was clipped by 4 bases and J by 4 bases, with 15 bases between them. CDR3 length: 15 amino acids. CDR1 and CDR2 (germline): SGDLS, YYNGEE. This clonotype was counted many times. The antigen is not known. Study-wide points: After each seasonal influenza vaccination, few new T cells are recruited, the authors suggested.

TCRdb analysed the RT-PCR reads with MiXCR anew, one entry per CDR3 protein. This sample yields 490,000 or so distinct CDR3 sequences, of which around 8% are seen a single time; approximately 12% belongs to the top ten. This clonotype was obtained from a man between 45 and 75 years old who received an inactivated influenza vaccine. Material: PBMCs from blood, obtained approximately 25 months after vaccination. The rearrangement links TRBV9 to TRBJ2-1; D unresolved. The CDR3 reads CASSPQTQIYNEQFF. In DNA, the CDR3 is TGTGCCAGCAGCCCCCAGACACAGATATACAATGAGCAGTTCTTC.